This T cell receptor beta chain is from a study of PD-1 blockade in mismatch repair-deficient tumors. Across the study: Patients had eleven to twelve mismatch repair-deficient cancer types, all previously treated and progressing. Findings and limits, study-wide: Tumor-resident clones, often absent from pretreatment blood, expanded after pembrolizumab and then contracted.

TCRs were sequenced from three patients responding to pembrolizumab. The CDR3 contains 16 residues. CDR1 and CDR2 (germline): SGHRS, YFSETQ. Trimming took 0 bases from V and 5 from J; bases not matched to a gene: 2. TCRdb's copy holds only in-frame clones and misses some; the assay was immunoSEQ multiplex PCR. The sample holds roughly 110,000 clones, more than 60% seen once. Of note for this clone: Antigen specificity is unknown.

The source of this sequence is an adult with mismatch repair-deficient cancer. The sample was peripheral blood, taken roughly 13 months after starting pembrolizumab. J is TRBJ2-1 and V is TRBV5-1, with 13 bases aligning to TRBD2. CDR3 bases: TGCGCCAGCAGCTTGGTAGGGACTAGCGGGAACAATGAGCAGTTCTTC. This encodes CASSLVGTSGNNEQFF.